Listed below are T cell receptor beta chains from one sample, sequenced in a study of identical twins. TCRdb reprocessed the 5' RACE reads with MiXCR, giving one entry per CDR3 protein. The data contain 700,000 to 950,000 distinct CDR3 sequences, more than 9% of them singletons. The same sample was also studied in work on yellow fever vaccine responses in identical twins.

The sample taken for sequencing was PBMCs. The receptors come from a woman aged 18-35 years in good health. CDR3s include the opening cysteine and the closing phenylalanine or tryptophan. Fields, in order: V gene, J gene, D gene, clone size, CDR3 protein, CDR3 DNA. A D gene is named only where the DNA matches it firmly. Size values are once, few and many counts, or a class for expanded clones, and some rows have none.

TRBV10-3,TRBJ2-7,.,.,CAISDHTGSSYEQYF,TGTGCCATCAGCGACCACACAGGGAGCTCCTACGAGCAGTACTTC
TRBV5-5,TRBJ2-2,.,few,CASSFLGGPNTGELFF,TGTGCCAGCAGCTTCCTAGGGGGACCTAACACCGGGGAGCTGTTTTTT
TRBV28,TRBJ1-2,.,.,CASSPSDRNYGYTF,TGTGCCAGCAGCCCTTCCGACAGGAACTATGGCTACACCTTC
TRBV20-1,TRBJ2-5,.,few,CSARELSGQETQYF,TGCAGTGCTAGAGAACTTAGCGGCCAAGAGACCCAGTACTTC
TRBV7-2,TRBJ1-1,.,few,CASREWGGGTEAFF,TGTGCCAGCAGAGAGTGGGGGGGCGGCACTGAAGCTTTCTTT
TRBV12-3/TRBV12-4,TRBJ1-1,.,.,CASRILENTEAFF,TGTGCCAGCAGGATCTTAGAGAACACTGAAGCTTTCTTT
TRBV5-1,TRBJ2-1,TRBD2,once,CASSLTGLAGGGRDEQFF,TGCGCCAGCAGCCTTACGGGACTAGCGGGGGGCGGTAGGGATGAGCAGTTCTTC
TRBV2,TRBJ2-5,TRBD1,.,CASSEGGQGQALGYSETQYF,TGTGCCAGCAGTGAAGGGGGACAGGGACAGGCATTGGGTTATTCCGAGACCCAGTACTTC
TRBV21-1,TRBJ1-2,.,few,CASSRMTGPYGYTF,TGTGCCAGCAGCAGAATGACAGGGCCGTATGGCTACACCTTC
TRBV12-3/TRBV12-4,TRBJ2-1,TRBD1,.,CASSLTGMRSSYNEQFF,TGTGCCAGCAGCCTGACAGGGATGAGAAGCTCCTACAATGAGCAGTTCTTC
TRBV20-1,TRBJ2-1,TRBD2,many,CSAIRSGIDEQFF,TGCAGTGCTATAAGGAGCGGGATAGATGAGCAGTTCTTC
TRBV2,TRBJ2-6,.,few,CASSGGYGANVLTF,TGTGCCAGCAGTGGGGGGTACGGGGCCAACGTCCTGACTTTC
TRBV4-1,TRBJ2-7,.,many,CASSQVTLPVYEQYF,TGCGCCAGCAGCCAAGTTACTCTACCAGTTTACGAGCAGTACTTC
TRBV2,TRBJ1-1,.,.,CAICSLRPTGVNTEAFF,TGTGCCATCTGTTCTCTACGACCGACAGGAGTGAACACTGAAGCTTTCTTT
TRBV7-7,TRBJ2-2,TRBD2,few,CASSLSSGRFTGELFF,TGTGCCAGCAGCTTATCGAGCGGGAGGTTCACCGGGGAGCTGTTTTTT
TRBV24-1,TRBJ2-1,.,.,CATSDRGRLDEQFF,TGTGCCACCAGTGACCGGGGCCGTTTGGATGAGCAGTTCTTC
TRBV24-1,TRBJ2-1,.,.,CATSDRGSGKYNEQFF,TGTGCCACCAGTGATCGGGGTAGCGGTAAATACAATGAGCAGTTCTTC
TRBV7-3,TRBJ2-2,.,few,CASSEGLVNGELFF,TGTGCCAGCAGCGAGGGATTAGTTAATGGGGAGCTGTTTTTT
TRBV12-3/TRBV12-4,TRBJ1-2,TRBD1,many,CASSANTGGKGGYTF,TGTGCCAGCAGTGCGAACACAGGGGGGAAAGGTGGCTACACCTTC
TRBV29-1,TRBJ1-1,.,few,CSVLARAGEAFF,TGCAGCGTTTTGGCACGGGCAGGGGAAGCTTTCTTT
TRBV3-1,TRBJ2-7,.,.,CASSQDIGTGPYEQYF,TGTGCCAGCAGCCAAGATATTGGGACGGGACCCTACGAGCAGTACTTC
TRBV7-9,TRBJ2-1,.,few,CASSLKQGDNEQFF,TGTGCCAGCAGCTTAAAACAGGGCGACAATGAGCAGTTCTTC
TRBV27,TRBJ2-1,TRBD2,few,CASSPWASGFDEQFF,TGTGCCAGCAGTCCCTGGGCTAGCGGGTTCGATGAGCAGTTCTTC
TRBV3-1,TRBJ2-3,.,many,CASSQGGGRTDTQYF,TGTGCCAGCAGCCAAGGGGGCGGCCGCACAGATACGCAGTATTTT
TRBV28,TRBJ2-3,.,once,CACSSPTYIYTDTQYF,TGTGCCTGCAGTTCCCCGACTTATATTTACACAGATACGCAGTATTTT
TRBV15,TRBJ2-7,.,few,CATSRDRSGTGDYEQYF,TGTGCCACCAGCAGAGATCGGTCGGGAACGGGCGACTACGAGCAGTACTTC
TRBV2,TRBJ2-3,.,many,CASTMDGPTDTQYF,TGTGCCAGCACCATGGACGGCCCCACAGATACGCAGTATTTT
TRBV28,TRBJ1-5,.,many,CASSFFTGYSNQPQHF,TGTGCCAGCAGTTTTTTTACAGGGTATAGCAATCAGCCCCAGCATTTT
TRBV20-1,TRBJ2-3,TRBD2,few,CSASILGAGRSTDTQYF,TGCAGTGCTAGTATCCTAGGAGCGGGGAGAAGCACAGATACGCAGTATTTT
TRBV7-8,TRBJ2-3,.,.,CASKKGRGTTRTDTQYF,TGTGCCAGCAAAAAGGGTCGGGGCACCACTCGCACAGATACGCAGTATTTT
TRBV20-1,TRBJ1-6,.,few,CSARAGPARDNSPLHF,TGCAGTGCTAGAGCGGGGCCAGCCAGGGATAATTCACCCCTCCACTTT
TRBV18,TRBJ2-7,.,.,CASSPTDDSVGEQYF,TGTGCCAGCTCACCCACGGACGACTCGGTTGGCGAGCAGTACTTC
TRBV20-1,TRBJ1-4,.,few,CSARGVGWTNEKLFF,TGCAGTGCTAGGGGGGTTGGGTGGACTAATGAAAAACTGTTTTTT
TRBV12-3/TRBV12-4,TRBJ2-4,TRBD1,.,CASSLGQGTYIQYF,TGTGCCAGCAGTTTGGGACAGGGGACGTACATTCAGTACTTC
TRBV29-1,TRBJ2-7,TRBD1,many,CSVEVRTGTREQYF,TGCAGCGTTGAAGTGCGGACAGGGACGAGGGAGCAGTACTTC
TRBV15,TRBJ2-7,.,few,CATSTGRDSSYEQYF,TGTGCCACCAGCACTGGCAGGGATAGCTCCTACGAGCAGTACTTC
TRBV28,TRBJ2-1,.,.,CASSGAGRGEQFF,TGTGCCAGCAGTGGAGCGGGCCGTGGGGAGCAGTTCTTC
TRBV11-2,TRBJ2-3,.,few,CASSLRWAGSVPDTQYF,TGTGCCAGCAGCTTAAGGTGGGCGGGGTCTGTCCCAGATACGCAGTATTTT
TRBV3-1,TRBJ2-5,TRBD2,few,CASSQEIIGTNLKETQYF,TGTGCCAGCAGCCAAGAGATCATCGGGACTAACCTTAAAGAGACCCAGTACTTC
TRBV12-3/TRBV12-4,TRBJ2-5,TRBD1,many,CASSETGGAYQETQYF,TGTGCCAGCAGTGAAACAGGGGGCGCCTACCAAGAGACCCAGTACTTC
TRBV7-9,TRBJ2-1,TRBD2,.,CASSLFLAENNEQFF,TGTGCCAGCAGCTTATTCCTAGCGGAGAACAATGAGCAGTTCTTC
TRBV28,TRBJ2-7,.,.,CASSLGGVLGEQYF,TGTGCCAGCAGTTTAGGAGGGGTTCTAGGCGAGCAGTACTTC
TRBV3-1,TRBJ2-7,TRBD2,few,CASSSSGTSRPWQYF,TGTGCCAGCAGCTCGTCCGGGACTAGCCGTCCGTGGCAGTACTTC
TRBV20-1,TRBJ2-3,TRBD2,.,CSAPRTSAFTDTQYF,TGCAGTGCTCCCCGGACTAGCGCCTTCACAGATACGCAGTATTTT
TRBV28,TRBJ2-7,TRBD2,.,CASSPLTTSGPSYEQYF,TGTGCCAGCAGTCCTCTTACGACTAGCGGCCCCTCCTACGAGCAGTACTTC
TRBV6-5,TRBJ1-2,.,.,CAAGVRDYGYTF,TGTGCAGCGGGGGTAAGGGACTATGGCTACACCTTC
TRBV9,TRBJ1-4,.,many,CASSVEGRHEKLFF,TGTGCCAGCAGCGTCGAAGGAAGGCATGAAAAACTGTTTTTT
TRBV11-2,TRBJ1-3,.,.,CASSLTLAGGGNTIYF,TGTGCCAGCAGCTTAACGTTGGCGGGAGGCGGAAACACCATATATTTT
TRBV9,TRBJ2-5,.,.,CASGGVGNQETQYF,TGTGCCAGCGGCGGGGTGGGCAACCAAGAGACCCAGTACTTC
TRBV11-2,TRBJ2-2,.,few,CASSFTGYWNTGELFF,TGTGCCAGCAGCTTTACAGGGTATTGGAACACCGGGGAGCTGTTTTTT
TRBV20-1,TRBJ2-5,.,few,CSARDLDFQETQYF,TGCAGTGCTAGAGATCTTGATTTCCAAGAGACCCAGTACTTC
TRBV7-6,TRBJ2-2,TRBD2,.,CASTSGGGYTGELFF,TGTGCCAGCACCTCCGGGGGGGGGTACACCGGGGAGCTGTTTTTT
TRBV20-1,TRBJ1-1,.,.,CSASPYGGLDTEAFF,TGCAGTGCGAGTCCCTATGGGGGGCTCGACACTGAAGCTTTCTTT
TRBV11-2,TRBJ2-7,.,few,CASSLVGQGPTSYEQYF,TGTGCCAGCAGCTTAGTCGGTCAGGGGCCGACCTCCTACGAGCAGTACTTC
TRBV20-1,TRBJ2-1,TRBD2,many,CSARLGTSGALDEQFF,TGCAGTGCTAGACTTGGGACTAGCGGGGCCTTAGACGAGCAGTTCTTC
TRBV27,TRBJ2-7,TRBD2,many,CASRLAESTYEQYF,TGTGCCAGCAGACTAGCGGAGTCTACCTACGAGCAGTACTTC
TRBV19,TRBJ1-5,.,.,CASSILAIFGNQPQHF,TGTGCCAGTAGTATCCTGGCCATTTTCGGAAATCAGCCCCAGCATTTT
TRBV20-1,TRBJ2-2,TRBD2,few,CSARPGGRANTGELFF,TGCAGTGCTAGACCCGGGGGGAGGGCGAACACCGGGGAGCTGTTTTTT
TRBV4-1,TRBJ2-7,TRBD1,few,CASSQDVARDRFYEQYF,TGCGCCAGCAGCCAAGACGTGGCCCGGGACAGGTTCTACGAGCAGTACTTC